A single sample gave rise to the 30 T cell receptor beta chains below, sequenced in a study of CD8 T cells in Susac syndrome. cDNA came from about 0.51 to 1 ug RNA primed by random hexamers. TCRdb re-derived calls from the immunoSEQ multiplex PCR reads in MiXCR, one entry per CDR3 protein. The table records under 200,000 distinct CDR3 sequences, 85% to 95% of them present only once. The source material was CD8+ T cells from PBMCs. The receptors were gathered from a human donor with Susac syndrome.

The rearrangement uses TRBV12-3 or TRBV12-4 and TRBJ1-5; no clear D gene. The CDR3 consists of 14 residues. Trimming removed 2 bases from V and 5 bases from J, with 10 bases in between. The CDR3 DNA sequence: TGTGCCAGCAGTTTATACGGGCATCATCAGCCCCAGCATTTT. Translating it yields CASSLYGHHQPQHF.

The table lists this clonotype with a count of one. This rearrangement joins TRBV6-5 to TRBJ1-2; the match to TRBD1 covers 8 bases. Germline trimming cut 0 bases from V and 5 bases from J; bases unmatched to any gene: 5. Germline lookup yields CDR1 MNHEY and CDR2 SVGAGI. This CDR3 has 15 amino acids. The DNA for the CDR3 is TGTGCCAGCAGTTACTCCGACAGGGGACTATATGGCTACACCTTC. This gives the protein CASSYSDRGLYGYTF.

The chain links TRBV27 to TRBJ2-2, with 10 positions matching TRBD1. The V and J ends lost 2 bases and 6 bases, in that order; junction bases with no gene match: 3. CDR3 size: 15 residues. Germline assignment: CDR1 MNHEY and CDR2 SMNVEV (reference sequence). Here the CDR3 DNA reads TGTGCCAGCAGTTTAGGGACAGGGGTCGCCGGGGAGCTGTTTTTT. It translates to CASSLGTGVAGELFF.

The chain has TRBV20-1 and TRBJ1-2; D remains ambiguous. Trimming pared 2 bases from V and 0 bases from J, leaving 7 bases between. Germline assignment: CDR1 DFQATT and CDR2 SNEGSKA (reference sequence). The CDR3 spans 13 residues. CDR3 region: CSARKEANYGYTF. CDR3 nucleotides: TGCAGTGCTAGAAAGGAAGCTAACTATGGCTACACCTTC.

The chain carries TRBV7-2 and TRBJ2-7; D gene unclear. Trimming pared 6 bases from V and 2 bases from J, leaving 8 bases between. Germline V gene sequence: CDR1 SGHTA, CDR2 FQGNSA. The length of the CDR3 is 12 residues. The CDR3 sequence: CASSLPAYEQYF. For the CDR3, the DNA is TGTGCCAGCAGTCTACCCGCCTACGAGCAGTACTTC.

The chain has TRBV27 and TRBJ2-3, with 8 bases aligning to TRBD2. The CDR3 length is 15 residues. The V and J ends lost 6 bases and 3 bases, in that order; junction bases with no gene match: 8. Germline lookup yields CDR1 MNHEY and CDR2 SMNVEV (reference sequence). In DNA form, the CDR3 reads TGTGCCAGCAGCGCTAGCGGGTGGTCTACAGATACGCAGTATTTT. This encodes CASSASGWSTDTQYF.

The chain recombines TRBV19 with TRBJ2-1; 8 bases agree with TRBD2. This CDR3 comprises 15 residues. Per the germline V gene, CDR1 is LNHDA and CDR2 is SQIVND (reference sequence). Germline trimming cut 3 bases from V and 4 bases from J; bases unmatched to any gene: 5. CDR3 sequence: CASSISGGVYNEQFF. CDR3 bases: TGTGCCAGTAGTATTTCCGGGGGGGTTTACAATGAGCAGTTCTTC. Combining the CDR3 with reference TRBV19 and TRBJ2-1 gives the whole variable domain DGGITQSPKYLFRKEGQNVTLSCEQNLNHDAMYWYRQDPGQGLRLIYYSQIVNDFQKGDIAEGYSVSREKKESFPLTVTSAQKNPTAFYLCASSISGGVYNEQFFGPGTRLTVL.

Points on this clonotype: Germline and junction disagree at one end, which may indicate a read error. The V and J genes are TRBV12-3 or TRBV12-4 and TRBJ2-7, with D maybe TRBD2 (5 bases). The CDR3 contains 14 residues. CDR3 in DNA: TGTGCCAGCAGTTTAGCGGGAGCATTCGGGGAGCATTACTTC. Its protein product is CASSLAGAFGEHYF.

The chain is built from TRBV6-1 and TRBJ1-5; possible D gene TRBD1, 5 bases. The CDR3 has 14 amino acids. V gave up 5 bases and J gave up 5 bases, with 13 bases separating them. Germline V lookup: CDR1 MNHNS, CDR2 SASEGT. The chain's CDR3 is CASSNSGGYQPQHF. CDR3 nucleotide sequence: TGTGCCAGCAGTAATTCGGGGGGATATCAGCCCCAGCATTTT.

The gene calls are TRBV25-1 and TRBJ1-5, with a tentative D call TRBD1 (6 bases). Trimming removed 0 bases from V and 7 bases from J, with 13 bases in between. From germline, CDR1 is MGHDK and CDR2 SYGVNS. The CDR3 totals 15 residues. The CDR3 sequence is CASSEYRQGKQPQHF. The CDR3 DNA follows: TGTGCCAGCAGTGAATATCGTCAGGGGAAGCAGCCCCAGCATTTT. The full variable domain, rest sourced from reference TRBV25-1 and TRBJ1-5, is EADIYQTPRYLVIGTGKKITLECSQTMGHDKMYWYQQDPGMELHLIHYSYGVNSTEKGDLSSESTVSRIRTEHFPLTLESARPSHTSQYLCASSEYRQGKQPQHFGDGTRLSIL.

The CDR3 nucleotides are TGCAGCGCCCTGGGGGGCTCCCAGCTGAACTATGGCTACACCTTC. This codes for CSALGGSQLNYGYTF. The rearrangement joins TRBV29-1 to TRBJ1-2; D may be TRBD1 (6 bases). Per the germline V gene, CDR1 is SQVTM and CDR2 is ANQGSEA. There are 15 residues in the CDR3. Trimming stripped 7 bases from V and 2 bases from J, with 20 bases between. Full variable domain (rest looked up from reference TRBV29-1 and TRBJ1-2): SAVISQKPSRDICQRGTSLTIQCQVDSQVTMMFWYRQQPGQSLTLIATANQGSEATYESGFVIDKFPISRPNLTFSTLTVSNMSPEDSSIYLCSALGGSQLNYGYTFGSGTRLTVV.

The chain recombines TRBV15 with TRBJ2-7; TRBD2 agrees at 8 bases. The CDR3 sequence is 17 residues long. CDR1 is LNHNV and CDR2 is YYDKDF in the germline V gene (reference sequence). V shed 1 base and J 0 bases; nucleotides not matched to a gene: 8. CDR3 sequence (DNA): TGTGCCACCAGCAGAGCCGCGGGACTAGGGAGCTCCTACGAGCAGTACTTC. This translates into CATSRAAGLGSSYEQYF.

The chain is built from TRBV12-3 or TRBV12-4 and TRBJ1-2, with D hard to call. V was trimmed by 6 bases and J by 2 bases, leaving 16 bases between them. CDR3 size: 15 residues. The CDR3 region is CASSLPPGRNYGYTF. The CDR3 region has the DNA TGTGCCAGCAGCCTCCCCCCGGGCAGAAACTATGGCTACACCTTC.

V gene TRBV4-2 combines with J gene TRBJ1-1, with D possibly TRBD1 on 6 matching bases. Per germline, CDR1 LGHNA and CDR2 YNFKEQ. This CDR3 region has 14 residues. V was clipped by 0 bases and J by 5 bases, with 10 bases between them. The DNA for the CDR3 is TGTGCCAGCAGCCAAGAGGTAGGGGGTACTGAAGCTTTCTTT. Translating it yields CASSQEVGGTEAFF.

V usage is TRBV7-3 and J usage is TRBJ2-2; either TRBD1 or TRBD2 may supply D (5 bases each). Trimming took 4 bases from V and 1 from J, leaving 7 bases between them. Germline values: CDR1 SGHTA, CDR2 FQGTGA. CDR3 length equals 14 residues. The chain's CDR3 is CASSSGGNTGELFF. In DNA form, the CDR3 reads TGTGCCAGCAGCTCTGGGGGGAACACCGGGGAGCTGTTTTTT.

J is TRBJ2-1 and V is TRBV11-3; TRBD2 agrees at 9 bases. Germline V gives CDR1 SGHNT, CDR2 YENEEA. The trim removed 5 bases at V and 4 bases at J, leaving 6 bases unmatched. The CDR3 sequence is 15 residues long. The CDR3 region is CASSGGGRVYNEQFF. The CDR3 DNA reads TGTGCCAGCAGCGGCGGCGGGAGGGTATACAATGAGCAGTTCTTC.

The chain joins TRBV13 to TRBJ1-1; D gene ambiguous. The CDR3 is made up of 16 amino acids. The germline CDR1 and CDR2 sequences are PRHDT and FYEKMQ (reference sequence). V dropped 0 bases and J dropped 4 bases, with 15 bases sitting between them. The CDR3 DNA reads TGTGCCAGCAGCTTAGGGTGGCTGGAGGGATCCACTGAAGCTTTCTTT. Translation gives CASSLGWLEGSTEAFF.

This clonotype appeared a single time. This chain joins TRBV5-4 and TRBJ1-2; D remains ambiguous. V gave up 2 bases and J gave up 4 bases, with 9 bases separating them. Germline-derived CDR1 and CDR2 are SGHNT and YYREEE (reference sequence). CDR3 length equals 13 residues. The CDR3, as DNA: TGTGCCAGCAGCTTAAAAGGGAGCTATGGCTACACCTTC. Amino acids: CASSLKGSYGYTF.

The rearrangement links TRBV30 to TRBJ1-5; D is undetermined. The CDR3 has 13 amino acids. The ends were cut back, 3 bases at V and 5 bases at J, with 11 bases in the middle. Germline lookup yields CDR1 GTSNPN and CDR2 SVGIG (reference sequence). CDR3 residues: CAWSPGRYQPQHF. The CDR3 bases are TGTGCCTGGAGCCCAGGAAGGTATCAGCCCCAGCATTTT.

The chain employs TRBV15 and TRBJ1-5; D unresolved. V lost 0 bases and J 2 bases, leaving 8 bases between the germline ends. The CDR3 is 15 amino acids. Germline values: CDR1 LNHNV, CDR2 YYDKDF (reference sequence). CDR3 residues: CATSRDRTGNQPQHF. CDR3 nucleotides: TGTGCCACCAGCAGAGATCGGACCGGCAATCAGCCCCAGCATTTT. Using reference TRBV15 and TRBJ1-5 for the parts outside the CDR3, the full variable domain is DAMVIQNPRYQVTQFGKPVTLSCSQTLNHNVMYWYQQKSSQAPKLLFHYYDKDFNNEADTPDNFQSRRPNTSFCFLDIRSPGLGDTAMYLCATSRDRTGNQPQHFGDGTRLSIL.

The chain carries TRBV13 and TRBJ2-7, with D maybe TRBD1 (6 bases). This CDR3 spans 14 amino acids. V was trimmed by 9 bases and J by 1 base, leaving 16 bases between them. CDR1 is PRHDT and CDR2 is FYEKMQ in the germline V gene (reference sequence). Here the CDR3 reads CASTSGTKSYEQYF. The CDR3 nucleotides read TGTGCCAGTACCTCCGGGACAAAGTCCTACGAGCAGTACTTC. Filled out from reference TRBV13 and TRBJ2-7, the complete variable domain reads AAGVIQSPRHLIKEKRETATLKCYPIPRHDTVYWYQQGPGQDPQFLISFYEKMQSDKGSIPDRFSAQQFSDYHSELNMSSLELGDSALYFCASTSGTKSYEQYFGPGTRLTVT.

CDR3 protein: CASSYSKGPEQFF. As DNA, the CDR3 is TGTGCCAGCAGTTACTCGAAGGGCCCTGAGCAGTTCTTC. This sequence joins TRBV6-5 and TRBJ2-1; D remains ambiguous. From germline, CDR1 is MNHEY and CDR2 SVGAGI. The CDR3 consists of 13 residues. With 0 bases removed from V and 9 bases from J, the gap between germline ends came to 9 bases.

The rearrangement joins TRBV28 to TRBJ2-7; D is uncertain. This CDR3 spans 13 amino acids. Deletions cut 6 bases from V and 6 bases from J, with 15 bases between. CDR1 and CDR2 (germline): MDHEN, SYDVKM. CDR3: CASSLGQVTEQYF. The CDR3 nucleotides read TGTGCCAGCAGCCTGGGCCAAGTAACCGAGCAGTACTTC.

The genes are TRBV7-3 and TRBJ1-1; 9 positions match TRBD1. After removal of 4 bases from V and 7 bases from J, the junction contained 7 bases not matched to a gene. CDR1 and CDR2 (germline): SGHTA, FQGTGA. This CDR3 is built from 14 residues. Here the CDR3 reads CASSSGQGPDEAFF. CDR3 in DNA: TGTGCCAGCAGCTCCGGACAGGGGCCGGATGAAGCTTTCTTT.

The chain links TRBV10-1 to TRBJ2-3; D remains ambiguous. The V and J ends lost 7 bases and 2 bases respectively, with 10 bases between them. CDR3 size: 13 residues. Looked up from germline, CDR1 is WNHNN and CDR2 is SYGVQD (reference sequence). The CDR3 bases are TGCGCCAGCACAGAGATGAACACAGATACGCAGTATTTT. Translated: CASTEMNTDTQYF.

The V and J genes are TRBV19 and TRBJ1-2, with 8 positions matching TRBD1. Germline V gene data show CDR1 as LNHDA and CDR2 as SQIVND (reference sequence). V lost 5 bases to trimming and J lost 1 base; unmatched junction nucleotides: 9. The CDR3 spans 16 residues. The CDR3 DNA is TGTGCCAGTAGTCCCCGGGACAGGCCGAATAACTATGGCTACACCTTC. It specifies CASSPRDRPNNYGYTF.

The V gene is TRBV7-3, the J gene TRBJ1-2; D remains ambiguous. Trimming removed 5 bases from V and 4 bases from J, with 17 bases in between. The CDR3 has 15 amino acids. CDR1 SGHTA and CDR2 FQGTGA come from the germline V gene. The CDR3 nucleotides are TGTGCCAGCAGCCAAACCGGCGAGAGGGCCTATGGCTACACCTTC. Its protein is CASSQTGERAYGYTF.

This clonotype was seen once. The V gene is TRBV4-1, the J gene TRBJ2-7; D is unclear. This CDR3 region has 16 residues. Trimming took off 1 base at V and 3 bases at J, with 16 bases between the two ends. CDR1 is MGHRA, CDR2 YSYEKL, per germline. The CDR3 coding sequence is TGCGCCAGCAGCCAAGTTTTTCAACAAGGCCACTACGAGCAGTACTTC. Its translation is CASSQVFQQGHYEQYF.

The CDR3 reads CSARQGRANQPQHF. In DNA form, the CDR3 reads TGCAGTGCTAGACAGGGGAGGGCGAATCAGCCCCAGCATTTT. The chain has TRBV20-1 and TRBJ1-5; a weak D match, TRBD1 (6 bases). The V end was cut by 2 bases, the J end by 4 bases, with 12 bases between. This CDR3 has 14 amino acids. In germline, CDR1 is DFQATT, CDR2 SNEGSKA (reference sequence).

This chain joins TRBV14 and TRBJ2-1, with D possibly matching TRBD2 (6 bases). Per germline, CDR1 SGHDN and CDR2 FVKESK. V dropped 0 bases and J dropped 4 bases, with 7 bases sitting between them. This CDR3 has 14 residues. CDR3 region: CASSQDGGYNEQFF. As DNA, the CDR3 is TGTGCCAGCAGCCAAGATGGAGGGTACAATGAGCAGTTCTTC.